What follows is one T cell receptor beta chain and its context. Its antigen is unknown. The germline V gene has CDR1 MNHEY and CDR2 SVGAGI. This CDR3 comprises 14 residues. The trim removed 5 bases at V and 8 bases at J, leaving 11 bases unmatched. This specimen belongs to a study of radiotherapy plus CTLA-4 blockade in lung cancer. Findings and limits, study-wide: Early shifts in blood T cell clones, with interferon-beta, reportedly predicted response best.

Alongside CTLA-4 blockade with ipilimumab, patients with chemo-refractory metastatic non-small-cell lung cancer received focal radiation. The method was immunoSEQ multiplex PCR; TCRdb's version includes in-frame clones alone and lacks a portion of them. The table lists roughly 63,000 clones, under 75% of them singletons. This chain connects TRBV6-5 to TRBJ1-2; 7 nucleotides align to TRBD1. This clonotype was obtained from a human donor with non-small cell lung cancer whose response to radiotherapy plus ipilimumab could not be evaluated. Sequenced here: peripheral blood, sampled from a patient treated with radiotherapy plus ipilimumab. DNA of the CDR3: TGTGCCAGCAGTCTCTCAGAGACAGGGAAGGGCTACACCTTC. It yields the protein CASSLSETGKGYTF.